This is a list of T cell receptor beta chains from one sample in a study of Ad26.COV2.S vaccination and SARS-CoV-2 variants. Profiled with immunoSEQ multiplex PCR; TCRdb holds only in-frame clones, not every one. The table has about 440,000 clones, roughly 87% seen once. The sample consisted of peripheral blood, taken in a trial of Ad26.COV2.S vaccine versus placebo. These receptors originate from a person between 18 and 65 years old who received the Ad26.COV2.S COVID-19 vaccine or a placebo. CDR3s include the opening cysteine and the closing phenylalanine or tryptophan. The order of the fields is clone size, J gene, V gene, CDR3 length, D gene, CDR3 protein, CDR3 DNA. The D gene is left open where the match is weak. Some rows have no size entry. The others give once, few or many, or a class for an expanded clone.

size: once
J: TRBJ2-7
V: TRBV21-1
length: 13
D: .
CDR3: CASSKRAGGEQYF
DNA: TGTGCCAGCAGCAAACGGGCAGGGGGCGAGCAGTACTTC

size: .
J: TRBJ1-6
V: TRBV23-1
length: 16
D: TRBD1
CDR3: CASRVDRVGYNSPLHF
DNA: TGCGCCAGCCGTGTGGACAGGGTGGGGTATAATTCACCCCTCCACTTT

size: .
J: TRBJ2-7
V: TRBV4-3
length: 14
D: .
CDR3: CASSQGSQGYEQYF
DNA: TGCGCCAGCAGCCAGGGATCTCAGGGTTACGAGCAGTACTTC

size: .
J: TRBJ1-2
V: TRBV15
length: 16
D: TRBD1
CDR3: CATSREGGRGSYGYTF
DNA: TGTGCCACCAGCAGAGAAGGGGGCAGGGGGTCCTATGGCTACACCTTC

size: .
J: TRBJ2-2
V: TRBV5-4
length: 15
D: TRBD2
CDR3: CASQDPGRGAGELFF
DNA: TGTGCCAGCCAGGATCCGGGACGGGGGGCCGGGGAGCTGTTTTTT

size: .
J: TRBJ2-2
V: TRBV19
length: 15
D: TRBD2
CDR3: CASSIQGGDTGELFF
DNA: TGTGCCAGTAGTATCCAGGGAGGGGACACCGGGGAGCTGTTTTTT

size: .
J: TRBJ2-2
V: TRBV7-3
length: 19
D: TRBD2
CDR3: CASSPNGAGGHGRPGELFF
DNA: TGTGCCAGCAGCCCGAACGGGGCGGGAGGACACGGAAGGCCCGGGGAGCTGTTTTTT

size: .
J: TRBJ2-5
V: TRBV3-1/TRBV3-2
length: 17
D: .
CDR3: CASSQDSVLGSQETQYF
DNA: TGTGCCAGCAGCCAAGACAGTGTCCTTGGAAGCCAAGAGACCCAGTACTTC

size: .
J: TRBJ2-7
V: TRBV9
length: 14
D: TRBD1
CDR3: CASSVGGGAYEQYF
DNA: TGTGCCAGCAGCGTAGGAGGGGGCGCCTACGAGCAGTACTTC

size: .
J: TRBJ2-5
V: TRBV11-2
length: 15
D: .
CDR3: CASKVGQRLIETQYF
DNA: TGTGCCAGCAAAGTAGGGCAACGGTTAATAGAGACCCAGTACTTC

size: .
J: TRBJ2-7
V: TRBV19
length: 14
D: .
CDR3: CASRLQGGPYEQYF
DNA: TGTGCCAGTAGGCTCCAGGGGGGCCCCTACGAGCAGTACTTC

size: many
J: TRBJ2-1
V: TRBV5-1
length: 14
D: TRBD2
CDR3: CASTGTSIHNEQFF
DNA: TGCGCCAGCACCGGGACTAGCATCCACAATGAGCAGTTCTTC

size: few
J: TRBJ1-1
V: TRBV5-4
length: 15
D: .
CDR3: CASSLPGQWVSEAFF
DNA: TGTGCCAGCAGCTTACCGGGACAATGGGTTAGTGAGGCTTTCTTT

size: .
J: TRBJ2-3
V: TRBV7-2
length: 12
D: .
CDR3: CASSPLGDTQYF
DNA: TGTGCCAGCAGCCCCCTGGGGGATACGCAGTATTTT

size: few
J: TRBJ1-2
V: TRBV7-6
length: 15
D: TRBD1
CDR3: CASRRTGGASYGYTF
DNA: TGTGCCAGCAGAAGGACAGGGGGCGCGTCCTATGGCTACACCTTC

size: .
J: TRBJ2-5
V: TRBV5-1
length: 16
D: .
CDR3: CASSLGAAANQETQYF
DNA: TGCGCCAGCAGCTTGGGAGCTGCGGCTAACCAAGAGACCCAGTACTTC

size: .
J: TRBJ2-3
V: TRBV10-3
length: 11
D: .
CDR3: CAISDPVGQYF
DNA: TGTGCCATCAGTGACCCAGTGGGGCAGTATTTT

size: .
J: TRBJ2-7
V: TRBV5-5
length: 16
D: .
CDR3: CASSKLRDRIPYEQYF
DNA: TGTGCCAGCAGCAAACTCCGGGACCGAATCCCCTACGAGCAGTACTTC

size: .
J: TRBJ2-1
V: TRBV24-1
length: 17
D: TRBD1
CDR3: CATSDFLGQGRYNEQFF
DNA: TGTGCCACCAGTGATTTTCTGGGACAGGGGCGGTACAATGAGCAGTTCTTC

size: .
J: TRBJ1-1
V: TRBV21-1
length: 13
D: .
CDR3: CASSKIQGGAAFF
DNA: TGTGCCAGCAGCAAAATCCAGGGAGGGGCAGCTTTCTTT

size: once
J: TRBJ1-5
V: TRBV29-1
length: 14
D: .
CDR3: CSVGGAGVNQPQHF
DNA: TGCAGCGTTGGGGGGGCGGGAGTCAATCAGCCCCAGCATTTT

size: .
J: TRBJ2-5
V: TRBV5-1
length: 14
D: TRBD2
CDR3: CASSLAGEGGTQYF
DNA: TGCGCCAGCAGTTTAGCGGGAGAGGGAGGGACCCAGTACTTC

size: once
J: TRBJ2-1
V: TRBV29-1
length: 16
D: TRBD2
CDR3: CSVRPTSGRNYNEQFF
DNA: TGCAGCGTTCGACCGACTAGCGGGAGGAATTACAATGAGCAGTTCTTC

size: few
J: TRBJ2-3
V: TRBV11-3
length: 12
D: .
CDR3: CASSLDTDTQYF
DNA: TGTGCCAGCAGCTTAGACACAGATACGCAGTATTTT

size: few
J: TRBJ1-5
V: TRBV2
length: 15
D: .
CDR3: CASEGREIRNQPQHF
DNA: TGTGCCAGCGAAGGGCGGGAGATACGCAATCAGCCCCAGCATTTT

size: few
J: TRBJ2-2
V: TRBV9
length: 14
D: .
CDR3: CASSVIMNTGELFF
DNA: TGTGCCAGCAGCGTTATAATGAACACCGGGGAGCTGTTTTTT

size: .
J: TRBJ2-7
V: TRBV7-9
length: 13
D: TRBD2
CDR3: CASRLAGVKEQYF
DNA: TGTGCCAGCAGACTAGCGGGAGTTAAGGAGCAGTACTTC

size: .
J: TRBJ2-1
V: TRBV14
length: 18
D: TRBD2
CDR3: CASSPLWTSGRSEDEQFF
DNA: TGTGCCAGCAGCCCCCTGTGGACTAGCGGGAGGTCGGAGGATGAGCAGTTCTTC

size: .
J: TRBJ2-1
V: TRBV9
length: 15
D: .
CDR3: CASSVVGGSYNEQFF
DNA: TGTGCCAGCAGCGTAGTAGGCGGAAGCTACAATGAGCAGTTCTTC

size: .
J: TRBJ2-2
V: TRBV10-2
length: 14
D: TRBD1
CDR3: CASRDRANTGELFF
DNA: TGCGCCAGCAGGGACAGGGCGAACACCGGGGAGCTGTTTTTT

size: .
J: TRBJ2-7
V: TRBV6-2/TRBV6-3
length: 14
D: TRBD1
CDR3: CASSWTGGPYEQYF
DNA: TGTGCCAGCAGTTGGACAGGGGGCCCCTACGAGCAGTACTTC

size: once
J: TRBJ1-1
V: TRBV18
length: 14
D: .
CDR3: CASSPDSIYTEAFF
DNA: TGTGCCAGCTCACCCGACAGTATCTACACTGAAGCTTTCTTT

size: .
J: TRBJ2-3
V: TRBV10-3
length: 11
D: .
CDR3: CAMKGGDTQYF
DNA: TGTGCCATGAAGGGAGGAGATACGCAGTATTTT

size: .
J: TRBJ2-7
V: TRBV7-8
length: 12
D: .
CDR3: CASSLGWREQYF
DNA: TGTGCCAGCAGCTTAGGGTGGAGGGAGCAGTACTTC

size: once
J: TRBJ2-2
V: TRBV5-1
length: 13
D: TRBD1
CDR3: CASGTANTGELFF
DNA: TGCGCCAGCGGGACAGCGAACACCGGGGAGCTGTTTTTT

size: .
J: TRBJ2-7
V: TRBV7-3
length: 15
D: TRBD2
CDR3: CASSKLAGGPREQYF
DNA: TGTGCCAGCAGCAAACTAGCGGGAGGGCCAAGGGAGCAGTACTTC

size: .
J: TRBJ2-2
V: TRBV2
length: 15
D: TRBD1
CDR3: CASSPGTGSPGELFF
DNA: TGTGCCAGCAGTCCCGGGACAGGGTCTCCCGGGGAGCTGTTTTTT

size: .
J: TRBJ1-1
V: TRBV6-2/TRBV6-3
length: 16
D: TRBD1
CDR3: CASSYKKGQGNTEAFF
DNA: TGTGCCAGCAGTTACAAGAAGGGACAGGGGAACACTGAAGCTTTCTTT

size: .
J: TRBJ2-7
V: TRBV18
length: 15
D: TRBD1
CDR3: CASSPGTAAAYEQYF
DNA: TGTGCCAGCTCACCCGGGACAGCTGCGGCCTACGAGCAGTACTTC

size: .
J: TRBJ2-3
V: TRBV7-2
length: 13
D: .
CDR3: CASSSTQGDTQYF
DNA: TGTGCCAGCAGCTCAACGCAGGGCGATACGCAGTATTTT

size: once
J: TRBJ2-1
V: TRBV19
length: 14
D: .
CDR3: CASSSAGGYNEQFF
DNA: TGTGCCAGTAGTTCAGCGGGCGGTTACAATGAGCAGTTCTTC

size: .
J: TRBJ2-7
V: TRBV29-1
length: 14
D: .
CDR3: CSVRLVGGSYEQYF
DNA: TGCAGCGTTCGACTAGTAGGGGGCTCCTACGAGCAGTACTTC

size: .
J: TRBJ1-5
V: TRBV27
length: 12
D: TRBD1
CDR3: CASRTGVQPQHF
DNA: TGTGCCAGCAGAACAGGGGTACAGCCCCAGCATTTT

size: .
J: TRBJ2-5
V: TRBV4-1
length: 14
D: TRBD2
CDR3: CASSQVAGAETQYF
DNA: TGCGCCAGCAGCCAAGTAGCGGGAGCGGAGACCCAGTACTTC

size: .
J: TRBJ1-4
V: TRBV11-2
length: 14
D: TRBD1
CDR3: CASSSQGAKEKLFF
DNA: TGTGCCAGCAGCTCACAGGGGGCTAAAGAAAAACTGTTTTTT

size: .
J: TRBJ2-5
V: TRBV7-7
length: 15
D: TRBD2
CDR3: CASSSASGSGETQYF
DNA: TGTGCTAGCAGCTCGGCTAGCGGGAGTGGTGAGACCCAGTACTTC

size: .
J: TRBJ2-1
V: TRBV27
length: 16
D: TRBD2
CDR3: CASSLWGLAEINEQFF
DNA: TGTGCCAGCAGTTTATGGGGACTAGCGGAGATCAATGAGCAGTTCTTC

size: .
J: TRBJ2-5
V: TRBV15
length: 15
D: .
CDR3: CATSRGGTLQETQYF
DNA: TGTGCCACCAGCAGAGGAGGGACTTTACAAGAGACCCAGTACTTC

size: .
J: TRBJ2-3
V: TRBV28
length: 17
D: TRBD2
CDR3: CASWGGTSGRDTDTQYF
DNA: TGTGCCAGCTGGGGGGGGACTAGCGGGAGGGACACAGATACGCAGTATTTT

size: .
J: TRBJ1-5
V: TRBV5-5
length: 15
D: .
CDR3: CASSSTGQSGQPQHF
DNA: TGTGCCAGCAGCTCAACAGGGCAGAGTGGTCAGCCCCAGCATTTT